The entry below describes one T cell receptor beta chain. These data are taken from a study of shared clonotypes between healthy human individuals. Study summary: CD4 naive cells filled three plates per donor, CD4 memory three, CD8 naive two and CD8 memory one.

Generated by immunoSEQ multiplex PCR, the TCRdb table keeps only in-frame clones and is missing some. The sample holds approximately 2.1 million clones; over 85% are singletons and the top ten take about 0.39%. Nashville, Tennessee was home to all donors, who were Caucasian adults. Sequencing was done on a sample of naive CD4+ T cells from PBMCs. Subset of the sample: CD45RA+ positively selected. This TCR was sampled from a man in his late teens or twenties in good health. Some clones in this sample may be carry-over from other donors' samples.

DNA of the CDR3: TGTGCCAGCAGCCAATCAGGGACAGGGGGCGAAGAGACCCAGTACTTC. Its translation is CASSQSGTGGEETQYF. This chain links TRBV7-8 with TRBJ2-5; TRBD1 matches at 12 bases. The germline CDR1 and CDR2 sequences are SGHVS and FQNEAQ. V was pared by 5 bases and J by 3 bases, with 7 bases of the junction left unmatched. The CDR3 loop spans 16 amino acids.